These T cell receptor beta chains were read from a single sample in a study of OX40 agonist ivuxolimab in advanced cancers. Assay: immunoSEQ multiplex PCR; the TCRdb copy retains only in-frame clones and omits some. The sample yields tens of thousands of clones, roughly nine tenths seen once. This material consisted of CD4+ or CD8+ T cells sorted from blood, taken in a trial of the OX40 agonist ivuxolimab. Receptors originate from an adult with an advanced solid tumor such as melanoma, head and neck, liver or kidney cancer. The CDR3 runs from the conserved cysteine through the conserved F or W. Each record gives: D gene, clone size, V gene, J gene, CDR3 protein, CDR3 DNA. A D gene is named only where the DNA matches it firmly. Only some rows state a clone size, as once, few, many or a class for expanded clones.

D: NA; size: NA; V: TRBV7-9; J: TRBJ2-7; CDR3: CASSREDWAAYEQYF; DNA: TGTGCCAGCAGCCGAGAGGATTGGGCAGCGTACGAGCAGTACTTC
D: NA; size: once; V: TRBV4-1; J: TRBJ2-1; CDR3: CASSDSTGSSYNEQFF; DNA: TGCGCCAGCAGCGATTCGACCGGCAGCTCCTACAATGAGCAGTTCTTC
D: NA; size: NA; V: TRBV9; J: TRBJ2-1; CDR3: CASSPPRSNEQFF; DNA: TGTGCCAGCAGCCCACCCCGGAGCAATGAGCAGTTCTTC
D: NA; size: NA; V: TRBV6-5; J: TRBJ2-3; CDR3: CASSYSIQRTDTQYF; DNA: TGTGCCAGCAGTTACTCGATTCAACGCACAGATACGCAGTATTTT
D: TRBD1; size: NA; V: TRBV29-1; J: TRBJ2-7; CDR3: CSVEEAGGTYEQYF; DNA: TGCAGCGTTGAAGAGGCAGGGGGTACCTACGAGCAGTACTTC
D: TRBD1; size: NA; V: TRBV27; J: TRBJ1-2; CDR3: CASSFSQGEINYGYTF; DNA: TGTGCCAGCAGTTTTTCACAGGGGGAGATTAACTATGGCTACACCTTC
D: TRBD1; size: NA; V: TRBV7-8; J: TRBJ2-3; CDR3: CASSPGTASTDTQYF; DNA: TGTGCCAGCAGCCCCGGGACAGCTAGCACAGATACGCAGTATTTT
D: TRBD1; size: NA; V: TRBV18; J: TRBJ2-7; CDR3: CASSPTDRATSYEQYF; DNA: TGTGCCAGCTCACCAACGGACAGGGCGACATCATACGAGCAGTACTTC
D: NA; size: NA; V: TRBV2; J: TRBJ1-2; CDR3: CASSRAGNPYGYTF; DNA: TGTGCCAGCAGCCGCGCGGGGAATCCCTATGGCTACACCTTC
D: NA; size: once; V: TRBV4-3; J: TRBJ1-1; CDR3: CASSQDPGWNTEAFF; DNA: TGCGCCAGCAGCCAAGATCCAGGCTGGAACACTGAAGCTTTCTTT
D: NA; size: NA; V: TRBV6-5; J: TRBJ1-4; CDR3: CASSYSGTGEKLFF; DNA: TGTGCCAGCAGTTACTCGGGCACGGGGGAAAAACTGTTTTTT
D: NA; size: NA; V: TRBV15; J: TRBJ2-7; CDR3: CATSWGVREQYF; DNA: TGTGCCACCAGCTGGGGGGTCCGCGAGCAGTACTTC
D: NA; size: NA; V: TRBV27; J: TRBJ2-3; CDR3: CASGTPGTQYF; DNA: TGTGCCAGCGGTACACCGGGGACGCAGTATTTT
D: NA; size: NA; V: TRBV5-4; J: TRBJ1-1; CDR3: CASSLKGGGTEAFF; DNA: TGTGCCAGCAGCTTGAAAGGGGGGGGCACTGAAGCTTTCTTT
D: NA; size: NA; V: TRBV5-4; J: TRBJ2-7; CDR3: CASSSRQPSHEQYF; DNA: TGTGCCAGCAGCTCAAGACAGCCCAGTCACGAGCAGTACTTC
D: NA; size: NA; V: TRBV5-6; J: TRBJ1-1; CDR3: CASSLLQGNTEAFF; DNA: TGTGCCAGCAGCTTACTACAGGGGAACACTGAAGCTTTCTTT
D: NA; size: medium-sized; V: TRBV7-9; J: TRBJ1-1; CDR3: CASSLDLNTEAFF; DNA: TGTGCCAGCAGCTTAGACCTAAACACTGAAGCTTTCTTT
D: TRBD2; size: NA; V: TRBV7-9; J: TRBJ2-3; CDR3: CASSLVLAGADTQYF; DNA: TGTGCCAGCAGCTTAGTACTAGCGGGGGCAGATACGCAGTATTTT
D: NA; size: NA; V: TRBV5-4; J: TRBJ2-2; CDR3: CASSFLGKGDTGELFF; DNA: TGTGCCAGCAGCTTCCTCGGGAAAGGGGACACCGGGGAGCTGTTTTTT
D: NA; size: NA; V: TRBV9; J: TRBJ2-7; CDR3: CASSGQSYEQYF; DNA: TGTGCCAGCAGCGGACAGAGCTACGAGCAGTACTTC
D: NA; size: NA; V: TRBV29-1; J: TRBJ2-1; CDR3: CSVEVRQGLAEQFF; DNA: TGCAGCGTTGAAGTAAGGCAGGGGTTAGCTGAGCAGTTCTTC
D: NA; size: once; V: TRBV9; J: TRBJ2-1; CDR3: CASSVDVQDNEQFF; DNA: TGTGCCAGCAGCGTAGATGTACAGGACAATGAGCAGTTCTTC
D: TRBD1; size: NA; V: TRBV14; J: TRBJ2-5; CDR3: CASSHAQGEETQYF; DNA: TGTGCCAGCAGTCACGCTCAGGGGGAAGAGACCCAGTACTTC
D: NA; size: NA; V: TRBV28; J: TRBJ2-7; CDR3: CASSSPLSYEQYF; DNA: TGTGCCAGCAGTTCCCCCCTCTCCTACGAGCAGTACTTC
D: TRBD1; size: once; V: TRBV11-1; J: TRBJ2-7; CDR3: CASRDRVSYEQYF; DNA: TGTGCCAGCCGGGACAGGGTCTCCTACGAGCAGTACTTC
D: NA; size: NA; V: TRBV7-9; J: TRBJ2-2; CDR3: CASGAPGQNTGELFF; DNA: TGTGCCAGCGGAGCACCGGGACAGAACACCGGGGAGCTGTTTTTT
D: NA; size: NA; V: TRBV4-2; J: TRBJ1-5; CDR3: CASSQVNNQPQHF; DNA: TGTGCCAGCAGCCAAGTAAATAATCAGCCCCAGCATTTT
D: NA; size: NA; V: TRBV6-5; J: TRBJ1-5; CDR3: CASSSHIGGDNQPQHF; DNA: TGTGCCAGCAGTTCCCATATTGGGGGAGACAATCAGCCCCAGCATTTT
D: NA; size: few; V: TRBV5-6; J: TRBJ2-3; CDR3: CASSLGASVDTQYF; DNA: TGTGCCAGCAGCTTGGGGGCATCTGTTGATACGCAGTATTTT
D: NA; size: once; V: TRBV27; J: TRBJ2-7; CDR3: CASSPSQGLLSYEQYF; DNA: TGTGCCAGCAGTCCGAGTCAGGGGCTCCTTTCCTACGAGCAGTACTTC
D: NA; size: NA; V: TRBV5-1; J: TRBJ2-7; CDR3: CASSLEQTYEQYF; DNA: TGCGCCAGCAGCTTGGAACAGACCTACGAGCAGTACTTC
D: TRBD2; size: NA; V: TRBV19; J: TRBJ2-1; CDR3: CASSSGTSAYNEQFF; DNA: TGTGCCAGTAGCTCCGGGACTAGCGCCTACAATGAGCAGTTCTTC
D: NA; size: NA; V: TRBV19; J: TRBJ2-1; CDR3: CASSLVVYYNEQFF; DNA: TGTGCCAGTAGTCTGGTGGTTTACTACAATGAGCAGTTCTTC
D: NA; size: NA; V: TRBV19; J: TRBJ2-1; CDR3: CASSIIFSNEQFF; DNA: TGTGCCAGTAGTATTATCTTCAGCAATGAGCAGTTCTTC
D: NA; size: few; V: TRBV4-2; J: TRBJ1-2; CDR3: CASSQEGFPGEGYTF; DNA: TGTGCCAGCAGCCAAGAAGGCTTCCCGGGGGAGGGCTACACCTTC
D: TRBD1; size: NA; V: TRBV28; J: TRBJ2-5; CDR3: CASSTSGQQETQYF; DNA: TGTGCCAGCAGTACCTCGGGACAGCAAGAGACCCAGTACTTC
D: NA; size: NA; V: TRBV7-9; J: TRBJ2-7; CDR3: CASSLGVISYEQYF; DNA: TGTGCCAGCAGCTTAGGGGTGATCTCCTACGAGCAGTACTTC
D: TRBD1; size: NA; V: TRBV4-3; J: TRBJ2-7; CDR3: CASSQDGTGNYEQYF; DNA: TGCGCCAGCAGCCAAGACGGGACAGGGAACTACGAGCAGTACTTC